The entry that follows covers one T cell receptor beta chain sequence. The assay was immunoSEQ multiplex PCR, and TCRdb's table has in-frame clones only and misses some. The sample includes some 140,000 clones, around 97% of them seen just once. The sample belongs to a study of T cell changes during pregnancy in multiple sclerosis. V was shortened by 2 bases and J by 5 bases, with 12 bases between the two germline ends. Per germline, CDR1 MDHEN and CDR2 SYDVKM. This CDR3 has 15 amino acids. The V call is TRBV28, the J call TRBJ2-2, with D perhaps matching TRBD1 (5 bases). Sequencing used peripheral blood, obtained after pregnancy. The clonotype comes from a female donor with multiple sclerosis, enrolled in a pregnancy study. The CDR3 reads CASSLRGLRTGELFF. CDR3 bases: TGTGCCAGCAGTTTAAGGGGATTACGGACCGGGGAGCTGTTTTTT.